This section outlines one TCR beta chain sequence together with its context. What it binds is not known. These data come from a study of shared clonotypes between healthy human individuals. Clones were sequenced by immunoSEQ multiplex PCR, and TCRdb holds only the in-frame ones, with some missing. The data contain 1.5 million to 2.5 million clones, around 96% of them seen just once; the ten biggest clones take up under 1.5%. Terminally differentiated effector memory CD45RA+ cells were excluded from the naive CD8 cells, which were CD45RO-negative and positively selected for CCR7. All donors were Caucasian adults living in Nashville, Tennessee. Points from the study as a whole: Naive subsets usually exceeded memory subsets in estimated richness.

This sequence originates from a man aged 18-30 years in good health. The specimen sequenced was naive CD8+ T cells sorted from blood.

The CDR3 DNA follows: TGTGCCAGCAGCTTAGAACTAGCGGGGGGTTTCAACAATGAGCAGTTCTTC. Translation: CASSLELAGGFNNEQFF. V gene TRBV7-9 combines with J gene TRBJ2-1; TRBD2 agrees at 12 bases. The V and J ends lost 1 base and 5 bases, in that order; junction bases with no gene match: 6. Germline V gene data show CDR1 as SEHNR and CDR2 as FQNEAQ (reference sequence). The CDR3 runs to 17 residues.